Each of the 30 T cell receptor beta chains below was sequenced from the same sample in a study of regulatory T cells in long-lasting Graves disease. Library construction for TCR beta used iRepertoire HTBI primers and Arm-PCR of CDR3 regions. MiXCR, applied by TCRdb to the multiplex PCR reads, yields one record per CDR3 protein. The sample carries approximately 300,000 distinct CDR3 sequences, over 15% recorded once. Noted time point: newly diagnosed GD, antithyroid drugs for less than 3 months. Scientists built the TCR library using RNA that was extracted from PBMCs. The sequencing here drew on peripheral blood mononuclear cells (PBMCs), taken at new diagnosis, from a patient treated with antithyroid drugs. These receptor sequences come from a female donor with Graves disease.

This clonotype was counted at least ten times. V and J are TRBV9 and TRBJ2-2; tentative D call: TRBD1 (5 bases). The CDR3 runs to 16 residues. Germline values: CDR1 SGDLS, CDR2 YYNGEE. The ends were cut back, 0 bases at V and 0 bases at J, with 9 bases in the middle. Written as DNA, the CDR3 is TGTGCCAGCAGCGTAGCCGGACAATCGAACACCGGGGAGCTGTTTTTT. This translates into CASSVAGQSNTGELFF.

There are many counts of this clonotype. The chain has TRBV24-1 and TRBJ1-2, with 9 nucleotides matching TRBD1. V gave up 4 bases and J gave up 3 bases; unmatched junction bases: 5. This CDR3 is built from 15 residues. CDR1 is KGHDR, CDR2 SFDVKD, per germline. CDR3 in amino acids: CATSEAGQGDYGYTF. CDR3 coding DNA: TGTGCCACCAGTGAGGCGGGACAGGGAGACTATGGCTACACCTTC.

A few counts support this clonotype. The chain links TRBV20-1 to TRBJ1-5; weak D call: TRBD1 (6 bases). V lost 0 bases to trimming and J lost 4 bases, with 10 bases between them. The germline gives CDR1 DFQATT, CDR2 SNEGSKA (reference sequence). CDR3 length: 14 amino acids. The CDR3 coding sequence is TGCAGTGCTAGAGAACGACAGGTAAATCAGCCCCAGCATTTT. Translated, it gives CSARERQVNQPQHF.

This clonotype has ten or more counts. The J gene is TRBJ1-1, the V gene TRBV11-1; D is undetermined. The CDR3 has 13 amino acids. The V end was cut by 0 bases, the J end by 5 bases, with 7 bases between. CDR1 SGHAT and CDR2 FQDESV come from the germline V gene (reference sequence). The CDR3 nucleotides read TGTGCCAGCAGCTTAGCGGTGGGGACTGAAGCTTTCTTT. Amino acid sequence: CASSLAVGTEAFF.

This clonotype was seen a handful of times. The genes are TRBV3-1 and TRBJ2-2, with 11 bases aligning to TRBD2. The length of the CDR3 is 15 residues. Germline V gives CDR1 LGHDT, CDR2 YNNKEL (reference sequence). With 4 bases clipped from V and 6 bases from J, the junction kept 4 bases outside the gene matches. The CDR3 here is CASSRSGRAAGELFF. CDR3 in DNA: TGTGCCAGCAGCCGTAGCGGGAGGGCCGCCGGGGAGCTGTTTTTT. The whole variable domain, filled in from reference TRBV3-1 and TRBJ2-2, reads DTAVSQTPKYLVTQMGNDKSIKCEQNLGHDTMYWYKQDSKKFLKIMFSYNNKELIINETVPNRFSPKSPDKAHLNLHINSLELGDSAVYFCASSRSGRAAGELFFGEGSRLTVL.

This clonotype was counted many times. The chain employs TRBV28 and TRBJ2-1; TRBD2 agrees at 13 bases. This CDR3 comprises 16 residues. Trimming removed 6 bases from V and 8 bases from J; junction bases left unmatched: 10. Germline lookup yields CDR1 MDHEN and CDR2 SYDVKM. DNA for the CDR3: TGTGCCAGCAGGCCGGGACTAGCGGGAATTTCATATGAGCAGTTCTTC. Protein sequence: CASRPGLAGISYEQFF.

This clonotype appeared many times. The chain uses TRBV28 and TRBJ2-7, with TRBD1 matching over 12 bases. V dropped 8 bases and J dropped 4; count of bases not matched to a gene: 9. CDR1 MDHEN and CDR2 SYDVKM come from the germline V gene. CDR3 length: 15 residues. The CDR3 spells CASSGPGQGAYEQYF. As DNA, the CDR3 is TGTGCCAGCTCGGGACCGGGACAGGGGGCATACGAGCAGTACTTC.

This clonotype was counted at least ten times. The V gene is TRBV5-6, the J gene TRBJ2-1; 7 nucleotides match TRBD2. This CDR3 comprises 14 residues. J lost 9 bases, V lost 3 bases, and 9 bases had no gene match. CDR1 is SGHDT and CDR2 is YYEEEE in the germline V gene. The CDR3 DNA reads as TGTGCCAGCAGCTCGTGGGGGAGGGGTCTTGAGCAGTTCTTC. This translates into CASSSWGRGLEQFF. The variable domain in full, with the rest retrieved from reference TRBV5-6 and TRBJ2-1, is DAGVTQSPTHLIKTRGQQVTLRCSPKSGHDTVSWYQQALGQGPQFIFQYYEEEERQRGNFPDRFSGHQFPNYSSELNVNALLLGDSALYLCASSSWGRGLEQFFGPGTRLTVL.

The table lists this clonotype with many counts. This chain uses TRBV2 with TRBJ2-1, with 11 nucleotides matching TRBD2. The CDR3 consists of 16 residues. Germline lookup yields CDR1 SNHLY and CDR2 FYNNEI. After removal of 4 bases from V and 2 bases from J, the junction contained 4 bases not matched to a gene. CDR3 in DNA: TGTGCCAGCAGTGGGACTAGCGGGTCGACCTACAATGAGCAGTTCTTC. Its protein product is CASSGTSGSTYNEQFF.

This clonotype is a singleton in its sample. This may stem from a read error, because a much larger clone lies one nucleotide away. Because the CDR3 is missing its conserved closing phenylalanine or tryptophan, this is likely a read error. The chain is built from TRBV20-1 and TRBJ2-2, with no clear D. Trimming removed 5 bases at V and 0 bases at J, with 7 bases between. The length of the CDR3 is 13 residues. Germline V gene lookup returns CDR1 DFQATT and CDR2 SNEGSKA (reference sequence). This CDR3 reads CSALEANTGELFS. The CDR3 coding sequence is TGCAGTGCTCTTGAGGCGAACACCGGGGAGCTGTTTTCT.

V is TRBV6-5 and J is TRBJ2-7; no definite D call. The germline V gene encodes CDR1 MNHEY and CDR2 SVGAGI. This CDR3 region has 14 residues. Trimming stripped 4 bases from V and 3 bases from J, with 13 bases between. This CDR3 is CASSFLAGIYEQYF. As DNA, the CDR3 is TGTGCCAGCAGTTTCCTTGCAGGCATCTACGAGCAGTACTTC.

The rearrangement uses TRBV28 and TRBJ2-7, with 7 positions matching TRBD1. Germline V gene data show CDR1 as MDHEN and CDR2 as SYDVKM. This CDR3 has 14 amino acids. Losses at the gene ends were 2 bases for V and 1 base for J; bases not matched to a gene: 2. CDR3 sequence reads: CASSLGQESYEQYF. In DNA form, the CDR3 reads TGTGCCAGCAGTTTAGGACAGGAGTCCTACGAGCAGTACTTC. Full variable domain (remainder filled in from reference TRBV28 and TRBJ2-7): DVKVTQSSRYLVKRTGEKVFLECVQDMDHENMFWYRQDPGLGLRLIYFSYDVKMKEKGDIPEGYSVSREKKERFSLILESASTNQTSMYLCASSLGQESYEQYFGPGTRLTVT.

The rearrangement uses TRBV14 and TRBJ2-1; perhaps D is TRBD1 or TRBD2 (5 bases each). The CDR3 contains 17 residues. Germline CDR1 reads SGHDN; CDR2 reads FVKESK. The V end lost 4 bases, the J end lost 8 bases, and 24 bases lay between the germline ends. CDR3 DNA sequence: TGTGCCAGCAGCCCATCGCCCTCAGCGGTCCGCAGGGATGAGCAGTTCTTC. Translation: CASSPSPSAVRRDEQFF.

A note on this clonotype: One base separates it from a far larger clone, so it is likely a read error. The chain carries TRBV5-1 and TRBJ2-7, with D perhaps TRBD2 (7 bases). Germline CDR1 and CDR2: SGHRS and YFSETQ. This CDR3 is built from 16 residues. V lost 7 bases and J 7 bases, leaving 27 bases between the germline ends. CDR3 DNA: TGCGCCAGCCGGGAGGTAGCAGGGGAGGCCTACAATGAGCAGTACTTC. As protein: CASREVAGEAYNEQYF.

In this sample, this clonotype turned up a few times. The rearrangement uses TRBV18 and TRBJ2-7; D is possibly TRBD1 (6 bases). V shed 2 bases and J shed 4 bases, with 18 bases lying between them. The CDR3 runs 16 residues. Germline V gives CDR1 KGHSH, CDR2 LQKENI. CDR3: CASSPLNRDVGYEQYF. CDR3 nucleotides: TGTGCCAGCTCACCATTAAACAGGGATGTCGGGTACGAGCAGTACTTC.

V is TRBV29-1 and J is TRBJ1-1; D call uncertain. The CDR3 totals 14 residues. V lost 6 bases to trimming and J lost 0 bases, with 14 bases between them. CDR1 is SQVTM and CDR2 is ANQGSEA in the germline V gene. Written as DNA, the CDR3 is TGCAGCGTGATAATGACAAGCTTGAACACTGAAGCTTTCTTT. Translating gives CSVIMTSLNTEAFF.

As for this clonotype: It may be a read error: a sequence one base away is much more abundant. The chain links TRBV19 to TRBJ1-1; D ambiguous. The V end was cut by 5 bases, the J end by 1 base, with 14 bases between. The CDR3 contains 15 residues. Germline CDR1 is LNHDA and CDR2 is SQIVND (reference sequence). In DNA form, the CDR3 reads TGTGCCAGTAGTTTCACGTGGGGAGCGAACACTGAAGCTTTCTTT. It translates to CASSFTWGANTEAFF. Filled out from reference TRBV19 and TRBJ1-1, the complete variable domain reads DGGITQSPKYLFRKEGQNVTLSCEQNLNHDAMYWYRQDPGQGLRLIYYSQIVNDFQKGDIAEGYSVSREKKESFPLTVTSAQKNPTAFYLCASSFTWGANTEAFFGQGTRLTVV.

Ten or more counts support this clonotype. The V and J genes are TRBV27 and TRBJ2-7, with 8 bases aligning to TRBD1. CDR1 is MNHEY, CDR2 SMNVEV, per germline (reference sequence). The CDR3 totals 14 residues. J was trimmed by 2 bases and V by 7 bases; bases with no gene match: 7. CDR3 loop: CASTPGTGTYEQYF. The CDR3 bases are TGTGCCAGCACTCCAGGGACAGGAACCTACGAGCAGTACTTC.

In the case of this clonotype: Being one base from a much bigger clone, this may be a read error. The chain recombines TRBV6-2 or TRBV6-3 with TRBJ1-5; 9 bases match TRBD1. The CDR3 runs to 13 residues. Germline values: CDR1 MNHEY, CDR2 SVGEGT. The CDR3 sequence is CARWGQGNHPQHF. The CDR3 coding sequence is TGTGCCAGGTGGGGACAGGGCAATCATCCCCAGCATTTT.

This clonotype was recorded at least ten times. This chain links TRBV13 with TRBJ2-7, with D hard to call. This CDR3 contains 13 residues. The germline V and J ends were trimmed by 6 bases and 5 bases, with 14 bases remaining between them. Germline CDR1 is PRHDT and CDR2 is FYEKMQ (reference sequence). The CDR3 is CASSLALEDEQYF. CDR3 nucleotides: TGTGCCAGCAGTCTGGCGTTAGAGGACGAGCAGTACTTC.

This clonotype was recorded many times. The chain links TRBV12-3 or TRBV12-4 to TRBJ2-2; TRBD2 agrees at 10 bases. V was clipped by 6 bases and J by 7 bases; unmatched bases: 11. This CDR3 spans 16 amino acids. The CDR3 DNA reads TGTGCCAGCAGGCGCCAGCGGGAGGGCCGGAACGGGGAGCTGTTTTTT. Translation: CASRRQREGRNGELFF.

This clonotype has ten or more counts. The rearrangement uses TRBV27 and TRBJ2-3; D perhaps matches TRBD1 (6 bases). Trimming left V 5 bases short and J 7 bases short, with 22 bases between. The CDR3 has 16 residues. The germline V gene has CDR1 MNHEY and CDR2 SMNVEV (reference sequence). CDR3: CASSLGHPNLPNTQYF. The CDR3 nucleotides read TGTGCCAGCAGTCTGGGACACCCCAACCTCCCTAATACGCAGTATTTT.

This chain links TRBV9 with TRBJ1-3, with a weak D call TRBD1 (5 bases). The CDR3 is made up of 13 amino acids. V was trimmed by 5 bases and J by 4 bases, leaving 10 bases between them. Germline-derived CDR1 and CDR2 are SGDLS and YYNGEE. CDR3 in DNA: TGTGCCAGCAGAGGGGACGCCGGAAACACCATATATTTT. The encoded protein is CASRGDAGNTIYF.

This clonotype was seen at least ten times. The CDR3 DNA follows: TGTGCCTGGAGTGCTACTAGCGGGAGATCGGATACGCAGTATTTT. It translates to CAWSATSGRSDTQYF. The chain links TRBV30 to TRBJ2-3; 11 nucleotides line up with TRBD2. CDR1 GTSNPN and CDR2 SVGIG come from the germline V gene (reference sequence). With 1 base clipped from V and 6 bases from J, the junction kept 6 bases outside the gene matches. The CDR3 covers 15 residues.

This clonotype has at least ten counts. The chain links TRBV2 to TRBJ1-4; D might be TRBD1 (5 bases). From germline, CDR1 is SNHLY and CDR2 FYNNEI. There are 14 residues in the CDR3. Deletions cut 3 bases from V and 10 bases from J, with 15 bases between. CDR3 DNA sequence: TGTGCCAGCAGTGAGGGACTCCTAAGGGGAAAACTGTTTTTT. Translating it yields CASSEGLLRGKLFF.

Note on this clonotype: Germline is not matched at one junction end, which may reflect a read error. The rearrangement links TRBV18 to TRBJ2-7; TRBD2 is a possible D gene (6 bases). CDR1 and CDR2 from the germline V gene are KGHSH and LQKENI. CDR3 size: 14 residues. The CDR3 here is CASSPGGNVYEQCF. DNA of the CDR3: TGTGCCAGCTCACCGGGAGGAAACGTCTACGAGCAGTGCTTC. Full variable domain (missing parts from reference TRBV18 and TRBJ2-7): NAGVMQNPRHLVRRRGQEARLRCSPMKGHSHVYWYRQLPEEGLKFMVYLQKENIIDESGMPKERFSAEFPKEGPSILRIQQVVRGDSAAYFCASSPGGNVYEQCFGPGTRLTVT.

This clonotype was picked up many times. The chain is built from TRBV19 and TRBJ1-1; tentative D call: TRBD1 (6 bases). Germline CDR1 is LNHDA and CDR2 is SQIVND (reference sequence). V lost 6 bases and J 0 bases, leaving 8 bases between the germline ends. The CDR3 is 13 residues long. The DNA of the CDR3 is TGTGCCAGTAGCCGGGACATGAACACTGAAGCTTTCTTT. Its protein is CASSRDMNTEAFF.

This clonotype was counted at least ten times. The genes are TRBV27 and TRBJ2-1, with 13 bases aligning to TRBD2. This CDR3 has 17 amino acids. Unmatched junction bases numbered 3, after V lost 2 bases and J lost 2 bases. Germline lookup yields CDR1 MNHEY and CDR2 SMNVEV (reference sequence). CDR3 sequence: CASSLRTSGGPYNEQFF. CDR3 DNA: TGTGCCAGCAGTTTACGGACTAGCGGGGGACCCTACAATGAGCAGTTCTTC.

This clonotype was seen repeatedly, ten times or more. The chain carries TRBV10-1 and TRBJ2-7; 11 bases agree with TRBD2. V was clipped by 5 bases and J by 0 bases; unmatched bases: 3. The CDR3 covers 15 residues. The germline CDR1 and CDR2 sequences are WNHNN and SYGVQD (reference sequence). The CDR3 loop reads CASSTSGGVSYEQYF. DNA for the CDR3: TGCGCCAGCAGTACTAGCGGGGGTGTCTCCTACGAGCAGTACTTC.

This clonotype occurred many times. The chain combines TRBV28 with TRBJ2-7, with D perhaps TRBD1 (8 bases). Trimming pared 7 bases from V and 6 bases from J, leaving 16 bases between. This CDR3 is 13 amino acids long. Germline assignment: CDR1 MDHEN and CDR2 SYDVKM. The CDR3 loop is CASMDRDYLEQYF. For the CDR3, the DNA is TGTGCCAGCATGGACAGGGACTATCTCGAGCAGTACTTC.